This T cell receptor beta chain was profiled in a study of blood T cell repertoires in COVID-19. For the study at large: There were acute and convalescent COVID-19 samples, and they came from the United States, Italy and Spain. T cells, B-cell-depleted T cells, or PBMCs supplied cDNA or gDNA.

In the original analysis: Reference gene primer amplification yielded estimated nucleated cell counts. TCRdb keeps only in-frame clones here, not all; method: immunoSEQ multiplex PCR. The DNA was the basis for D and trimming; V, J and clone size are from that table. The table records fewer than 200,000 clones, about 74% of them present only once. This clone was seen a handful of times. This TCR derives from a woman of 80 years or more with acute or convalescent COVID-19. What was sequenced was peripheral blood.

CDR3 nucleotide sequence: TGTGCCAGCAGGACCGGGACTATCTCCTACGAGCAGTACTTC. Protein product: CASRTGTISYEQYF. The chain links TRBV28 to TRBJ2-7, with 7 bases identical to TRBD2. Germline CDR1 reads MDHEN; CDR2 reads SYDVKM. This CDR3 is 14 amino acids long. The ends lost 6 bases at V and 0 bases at J; junction bases unmatched: 5.